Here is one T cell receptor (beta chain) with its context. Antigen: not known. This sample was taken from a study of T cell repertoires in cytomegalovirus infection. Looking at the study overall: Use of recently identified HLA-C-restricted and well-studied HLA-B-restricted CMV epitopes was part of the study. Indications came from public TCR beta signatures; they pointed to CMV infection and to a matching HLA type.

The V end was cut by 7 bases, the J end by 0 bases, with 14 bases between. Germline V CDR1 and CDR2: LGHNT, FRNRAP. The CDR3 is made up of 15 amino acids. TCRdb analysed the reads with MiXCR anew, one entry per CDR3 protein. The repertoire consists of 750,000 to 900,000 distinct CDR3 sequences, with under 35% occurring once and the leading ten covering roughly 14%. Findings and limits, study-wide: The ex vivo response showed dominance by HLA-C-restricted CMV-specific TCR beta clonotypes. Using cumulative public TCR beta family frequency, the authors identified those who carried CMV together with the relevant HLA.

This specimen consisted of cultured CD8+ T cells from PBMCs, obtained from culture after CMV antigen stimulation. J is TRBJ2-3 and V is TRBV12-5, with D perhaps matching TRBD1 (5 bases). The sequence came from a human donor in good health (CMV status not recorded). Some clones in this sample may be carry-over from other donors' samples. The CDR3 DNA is TGTGCTAGTGACCAGCGTGGGGCTAGCACAGATACGCAGTATTTT. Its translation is CASDQRGASTDTQYF.